This T cell receptor beta chain was sequenced for a study of cytomegalovirus exposure and HLA in healthy donors. Whole-study results and caveats: A link between a missense DCLRE1C variant and TCR beta V- and J-gene trimming emerged from a later analysis.

The PCR made use of 60 Vbeta and 13 Jbeta primers. TCRdb keeps only in-frame clones here, not all; method: immunoSEQ multiplex PCR. Of under 150,000 clones in the sample, 82% were seen once. Germline loops: CDR1 SEHNR, CDR2 FQNEAQ (reference sequence). CDR3 size: 12 residues. V shed 4 bases and J shed 9 bases, with 10 bases lying between them. Note on this clone: Its antigen is unidentified.

Sequenced material: PBMCs. The receptor's source is a male donor in good health and CMV-seronegative. This chain connects TRBV7-9 to TRBJ2-1; the D gene is possibly TRBD1 (6 bases). CDR3 amino acids: CASSSDSREQFF. The CDR3 bases are TGTGCCAGCAGCTCGGACAGCCGTGAGCAGTTCTTC.